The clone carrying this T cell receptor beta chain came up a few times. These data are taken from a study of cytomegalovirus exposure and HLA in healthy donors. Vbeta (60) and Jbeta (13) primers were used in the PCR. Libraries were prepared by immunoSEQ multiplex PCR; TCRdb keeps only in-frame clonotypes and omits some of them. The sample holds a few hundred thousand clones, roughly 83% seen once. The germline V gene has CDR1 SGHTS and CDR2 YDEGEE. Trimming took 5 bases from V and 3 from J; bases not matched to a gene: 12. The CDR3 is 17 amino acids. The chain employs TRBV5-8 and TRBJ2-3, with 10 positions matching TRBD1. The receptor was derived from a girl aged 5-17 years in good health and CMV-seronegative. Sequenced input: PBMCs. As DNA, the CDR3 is TGTGCCAGCAGTCCATTGGGACCGGGACAGGGGACAGATACGCAGTATTTT. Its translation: CASSPLGPGQGTDTQYF.